These 26 T cell receptor beta chains were all obtained from the same sample, sequenced in a study of blood T cells in healthy people across ages. The use of a sample-barcoded 5' primer and a J-beta primer mix characterized a second PCR of roughly 7 to 11 cycles. Each CDR3 protein is one row after TCRdb ran MiXCR on the 5' RACE reads. The data contain about 1.8 million distinct CDR3 sequences, just under 50% of them singletons. The sequencing input was blood. The receptors derive from a woman in her thirties or forties in good health.

This clonotype was detected a few times. The chain is built from TRBV4-3 and TRBJ2-7; D assignment may be TRBD1 or TRBD2 (7 bases each). Germline V gene sequence: CDR1 LGHNA, CDR2 YSLEER. CDR3 length equals 16 residues. V lost 4 bases and J 2 bases, leaving 18 bases between the germline ends. The chain's CDR3 is CASSPGGRQGTYEQYF. DNA of the CDR3: TGCGCCAGCAGCCCCGGGGGGAGACAGGGCACCTACGAGCAGTACTTC.

CDR3 bases: TGCAGCGTTGAGCAAGACAGACCGCCTGCCAAAAACATTCAGTACTTC. Its translation: CSVEQDRPPAKNIQYF. The J gene is TRBJ2-4, the V gene TRBV29-1; D might be TRBD1 (5 bases). CDR3 length: 16 residues. Germline loops: CDR1 SQVTM, CDR2 ANQGSEA. V shed 3 bases and J shed 1 base, with 16 bases lying between them.

The V gene is TRBV11-3, the J gene TRBJ1-2, with D unclear. From germline, CDR1 is SGHNT and CDR2 YENEEA. This CDR3 region has 13 residues. V lost 1 base, J lost 6 bases, and 9 bases lay in between. The CDR3 here is CASSLVAEDGYTF. In DNA, the CDR3 is TGTGCCAGCAGCTTAGTGGCCGAGGATGGCTACACCTTC.

This sequence joins TRBV7-8 and TRBJ1-5, with D unclear. V lost 2 bases, J lost 10 bases, and 21 bases lay in between. The CDR3 is 16 residues long. CDR1 and CDR2 from the germline V gene are SGHVS and FQNEAQ. In DNA, the CDR3 is TGTGCCAGCAGCTTATCCACGGTGTGGAACCCCCTACCCCAGCATTTT. It codes for CASSLSTVWNPLPQHF.

The CDR3 DNA is TGTGCCAGCAGTCCTCACGGAGCGTCAGGGAGAGAGACCCAGTACTTC. Amino acids: CASSPHGASGRETQYF. The gene calls are TRBV6-5 and TRBJ2-7, with D perhaps TRBD1 or TRBD2 (5 bases each). The J call may be faulty, since TRBJ2-5 better matches the DNA end. From germline, CDR1 is MNHEY and CDR2 SVGAGI. This CDR3 spans 16 amino acids.

Only a few counts were recorded for this clonotype. The rearrangement uses TRBV12-3 or TRBV12-4 and TRBJ1-6; no clear D. This CDR3 has 14 residues. Trimming shortened V by 6 bases and J by 7 bases, and 13 bases separated the two germline ends. Written as DNA, the CDR3 is TGTGCCAGCAGGGCGGGTCCCGAGAATTCACCCCTCCACTTT. Residues: CASRAGPENSPLHF.

CDR3 in DNA: TGTGCCAGCAGCCCGGGGGGCTCGGACAAAAACATTCAGTACTTC. Translating it yields CASSPGGSDKNIQYF. The genes are TRBV7-3 and TRBJ2-4; the D gene is possibly TRBD2 (7 bases). The CDR3 totals 15 residues. Germline-derived CDR1 and CDR2 are SGHTA and FQGTGA. Trimming took 5 bases from V and 3 from J, leaving 14 bases between them.

This rearrangement joins TRBV15 to TRBJ2-1, with 9 positions matching TRBD1. The CDR3 covers 15 residues. Germline loops: CDR1 LNHNV, CDR2 YYDKDF (reference sequence). V lost 4 bases to trimming and J lost 5 bases; unmatched junction nucleotides: 6. This CDR3 is CATSKRQGENNEQFF. The CDR3 nucleotides are TGTGCCACCAGCAAAAGACAGGGGGAGAACAATGAGCAGTTCTTC.

The chain recombines TRBV12-3 or TRBV12-4 with TRBJ1-2, with D uncertain. V dropped 6 bases and J dropped 1 base, with 12 bases sitting between them. The CDR3 has 14 residues. The CDR3 protein is CASRAQGVNYGYTF. CDR3 sequence (DNA): TGTGCCAGCAGGGCACAAGGAGTTAACTATGGCTACACCTTC.

The genes are TRBV7-9 and TRBJ2-6; the D is unclear. From germline, CDR1 is SEHNR and CDR2 FQNEAQ (reference sequence). The V end was cut by 2 bases, the J end by 2 bases, with 13 bases between. CDR3 length: 17 amino acids. The chain's CDR3 is CASSLNGERAGANVLTF. In DNA, the CDR3 is TGTGCCAGCAGCTTAAATGGGGAACGGGCTGGGGCCAACGTCCTGACTTTC.

This chain joins TRBV9 and TRBJ2-1; tentatively, D is TRBD2 (5 bases). This CDR3 contains 15 residues. The V and J ends lost 0 bases and 6 bases respectively, with 13 bases between them. Germline CDR1 and CDR2: SGDLS and YYNGEE. CDR3 DNA sequence: TGTGCCAGCAGCGTAGGCGTTGAGGGATTCAATGAGCAGTTCTTC. Translating it yields CASSVGVEGFNEQFF.

The chain employs TRBV6-5 and TRBJ2-3; D is uncertain. The CDR3 covers 15 residues. Germline assignment: CDR1 MNHEY and CDR2 SVGAGI. Trimming left V 5 bases short and J 4 bases short, with 16 bases between. The CDR3 DNA reads as TGTGCCAGCAGTCGCAGGCGGCGAAACGCAGATACGCAGTATTTT. Translated: CASSRRRRNADTQYF.

The CDR3 is CASSLAGGRRTDTQYF. The CDR3 nucleotides read TGTGCCAGCAGCTTAGCGGGGGGGAGGAGAACAGATACGCAGTATTTT. The rearrangement links TRBV13 to TRBJ2-3; 8 nucleotides line up with TRBD2. The ends lost 1 base at V and 3 bases at J; junction bases unmatched: 6. The CDR3 is made up of 16 amino acids. CDR1 and CDR2 (germline): PRHDT, FYEKMQ (reference sequence).

The CDR3 reads CASSLGAGEGDTDTQYF. CDR3 nucleotides: TGTGCCAGCAGTTTAGGTGCTGGAGAGGGAGACACAGATACGCAGTATTTT. The J gene is TRBJ2-3, the V gene TRBV27, with D possibly being TRBD2 (5 bases). In germline, CDR1 is MNHEY, CDR2 SMNVEV (reference sequence). V lost 2 bases to trimming and J lost 2 bases, with 17 bases between them. This CDR3 has 17 residues.

V is TRBV6-1 and J is TRBJ2-2, with a weak D call TRBD1 (6 bases). Germline V gives CDR1 MNHNS, CDR2 SASEGT. Trimming shortened V by 4 bases and J by 2 bases, and 11 bases separated the two germline ends. The CDR3 runs to 15 residues. The CDR3 protein is CASSAGQINTGELFF. CDR3 in DNA: TGTGCCAGCAGTGCCGGACAGATTAACACCGGGGAGCTGTTTTTT.

In nucleotides, the CDR3 is TGTGCCAGCAGCGCCCCGGGGGGGAATAATGAGCAGTTCTTC. Its translation is CASSAPGGNNEQFF. The J gene is TRBJ2-1, the V gene TRBV7-9, with 8 bases fitting TRBD2. J gave up 7 bases and V 5 bases, and 7 bases lay outside the gene matches. The germline V gene encodes CDR1 SEHNR and CDR2 FQNEAQ (reference sequence). The CDR3 is 14 amino acids.

The chain employs TRBV6-1 and TRBJ1-2; D ambiguous. With 10 bases removed from V and 8 bases from J, the gap between germline ends came to 14 bases. Germline V gives CDR1 MNHNS, CDR2 SASEGT. The CDR3 sequence is 11 residues long. For the CDR3, the DNA is TGTGCCACACGGACCGCCCGAGGCTACACCTTC. It specifies CATRTARGYTF.

This clonotype was observed a handful of times. This chain connects TRBV4-2 to TRBJ2-5, with D perhaps TRBD2 (6 bases). V was shortened by 0 bases and J by 5 bases, with 19 bases between the two germline ends. The CDR3 loop spans 17 amino acids. Germline assignment: CDR1 LGHNA and CDR2 YNFKEQ. CDR3 residues: CASSQDPTSHVTETQYF. CDR3 nucleotide sequence: TGTGCCAGCAGCCAAGATCCTACTAGCCACGTCACGGAGACCCAGTACTTC.

J is TRBJ1-2 and V is TRBV7-9; D perhaps matches TRBD1 (5 bases). Deletions cut 1 base from V and 6 bases from J, with 15 bases between. This CDR3 region has 15 residues. Germline V gene lookup returns CDR1 SEHNR and CDR2 FQNEAQ (reference sequence). The CDR3 DNA sequence: TGTGCCAGCAGCTTAGTTTCCGGGGAAGGGGATGGCTACACCTTC. This sequence encodes CASSLVSGEGDGYTF.

This clonotype came up a few times. The gene calls are TRBV29-1 and TRBJ1-6; D may be TRBD1 (5 bases). Trimming cost V 2 bases and J 9 bases, with 14 bases left between them. The CDR3 sequence is 14 residues long. Germline CDR1 reads SQVTM; CDR2 reads ANQGSEA. DNA of the CDR3: TGCAGCGTTGAACGACCAGGGAAACGTTCACCCCTCCACTTT. It encodes CSVERPGKRSPLHF.

The chain is built from TRBV6-1 and TRBJ2-7; TRBD1 is a possible D gene (5 bases). The CDR3 spans 13 residues. V shed 6 bases and J shed 2 bases, with 11 bases lying between them. Germline CDR1 and CDR2: MNHNS and SASEGT. The CDR3 reads CASSADTTYEQYF. The CDR3, as DNA: TGTGCCAGCAGCGCGGACACCACCTACGAGCAGTACTTC.

Comments on this clonotype: This may be a read error: a much more frequent sequence differs by one nucleotide. The chain links TRBV20-1 to TRBJ2-3; D is unresolved. CDR3 length: 16 amino acids. Germline V gives CDR1 DFQATT, CDR2 SNEGSKA (reference sequence). The V end lost 5 bases, the J end lost 3 bases, and 21 bases lay between the germline ends. This CDR3 is CSAGAYDLEGTDTQYF. Written as DNA, the CDR3 is TGCAGTGCTGGTGCCTACGATCTCGAAGGGACAGATACGCAGTATTTT.

The J gene is TRBJ2-5, the V gene TRBV11-3; the D gene is possibly TRBD2 (6 bases). Germline V gene sequence: CDR1 SGHNT, CDR2 YENEEA. Trimming took off 1 base at V and 5 bases at J, with 11 bases between the two ends. This CDR3 is 14 amino acids long. In DNA form, the CDR3 reads TGTGCCAGCAGCTTAGGGGGGGACCCGGAGACCCAGTACTTC. Its translation is CASSLGGDPETQYF.

This sequence joins TRBV24-1 and TRBJ2-1; weak D call: TRBD1 (6 bases). Trimming cost V 6 bases and J 2 bases, with 7 bases left between them. Germline V CDR1 and CDR2: KGHDR, SFDVKD. The CDR3 is 13 amino acids. The CDR3 sequence is CATSRQAYNEQFF. CDR3 bases: TGTGCCACCAGTAGACAGGCCTACAATGAGCAGTTCTTC.

This clonotype was found once. The chain's CDR3 is CASRPPGGQNQPQHF. CDR3 DNA: TGTGCCAGCAGACCCCCAGGGGGCCAGAATCAGCCCCAGCATTTT. This rearrangement joins TRBV12-3 or TRBV12-4 to TRBJ1-5; TRBD1 matches 8 bases. V shed 6 bases, J shed 4 bases, and the junction held 8 bases outside the gene matches. The CDR3 spans 15 residues.

This clonotype was counted a few times. The chain couples TRBV5-1 to TRBJ2-1, with a tentative D call TRBD1 (6 bases). Germline CDR1 SGHRS, CDR2 YFSETQ. The CDR3 spans 15 residues. The V and J ends lost 5 bases and 7 bases respectively, with 19 bases between them. The CDR3 bases are TGCGCCAGCAGTCTGGGGGCGTCGCCTTTGAATGAGCAGTTCTTC. Residues: CASSLGASPLNEQFF.